One sample yielded the 22 T cell receptor beta chains listed below, sequenced in a study of identical twins. Using its own MiXCR run on the 5' RACE reads, TCRdb lists one record per CDR3 protein. This sample has around 960,000 distinct CDR3 sequences, with around an eighth found just once. The data also belong to a second study, concerning yellow fever vaccine responses in identical twins.

Sequenced sample: PBMCs. These receptors were collected from a woman between 18 and 29 years old in good health.

This rearrangement joins TRBV3-1 to TRBJ2-6; D may be TRBD1 (5 bases). V shed 1 base and J shed 3 bases, with 10 bases lying between them. Germline CDR1 is LGHDT and CDR2 is YNNKEL (reference sequence). The CDR3 is made up of 16 amino acids. CDR3 sequence reads: CASSQAKGYGANVLTF. The CDR3, as DNA: TGTGCCAGCAGCCAAGCAAAGGGGTATGGGGCCAACGTCCTGACTTTC.

This clonotype has only a few counts. The J gene is TRBJ2-2, the V gene TRBV12-3 or TRBV12-4; D uncertain. The CDR3 length is 14 residues. Trimming pared 2 bases from V and 1 base from J, leaving 5 bases between. CDR3 bases: TGTGCCAGCAGTTTATACAAGAACACCGGGGAGCTGTTTTTT. As protein: CASSLYKNTGELFF.

Here the CDR3 reads CASSYGSASRPDTQYF. CDR3 coding DNA: TGTGCCAGCAGTTACGGTAGTGCCTCTCGGCCAGATACGCAGTATTTT. The V call is TRBV6-2 or TRBV6-3, the J call TRBJ2-3; D is ambiguous. V gave up 2 bases and J gave up 4 bases, with 16 bases separating them. Germline values: CDR1 MNHEY, CDR2 SVGEGT. CDR3 length equals 16 residues.

This clonotype was picked up a small number of times. The chain has TRBV20-1 and TRBJ2-3, with 11 positions matching TRBD2. CDR1 is DFQATT, CDR2 SNEGSKA, per germline (reference sequence). J gave up 6 bases and V 5 bases, and 7 bases lay outside the gene matches. The length of the CDR3 is 14 residues. The CDR3 region has the DNA TGCAGTGCTTTAATGACTAGCGGGATGGATACGCAGTATTTT. It specifies CSALMTSGMDTQYF.

This clonotype has a handful of counts. The chain has TRBV7-9 and TRBJ2-1; no clear D. The CDR3 extends over 13 amino acids. The germline CDR1 and CDR2 sequences are SEHNR and FQNEAQ (reference sequence). V dropped 5 bases and J dropped 4 bases, with 9 bases sitting between them. CDR3 sequence: CASSKGSYNEQFF. DNA for the CDR3: TGTGCCAGCAGCAAAGGTTCGTACAATGAGCAGTTCTTC.

This clonotype has more than one count but fewer than ten. The chain links TRBV24-1 to TRBJ2-1, with unresolved D. The CDR3 runs 17 residues. CDR1 is KGHDR and CDR2 is SFDVKD in the germline V gene. V lost 1 base and J lost 7, with 19 bases in between. CDR3 nucleotide sequence: TGTGCCACCAGTGATTTTTGGGTTCTGGGTGTACTAAATGAGCAGTTCTTC. Its translation is CATSDFWVLGVLNEQFF.

A few counts support this clonotype. V gene TRBV20-1 combines with J gene TRBJ1-5; no firm D call. Germline CDR1 reads DFQATT; CDR2 reads SNEGSKA (reference sequence). The CDR3 totals 13 residues. Trimming took 1 base from V and 6 from J, leaving 10 bases between them. CDR3 sequence reads: CSARVATGQPQHF. CDR3 DNA: TGCAGTGCTAGAGTGGCAACCGGTCAGCCCCAGCATTTT.

This clonotype appeared many times. This chain connects TRBV25-1 to TRBJ2-1; the D gene is possibly TRBD2 (6 bases). The V end lost 3 bases, the J end lost 0 bases, and 9 bases lay between the germline ends. The CDR3 spans 15 residues. Germline CDR1 MGHDK, CDR2 SYGVNS. CDR3 amino acids: CASSDSGSSYNEQFF. DNA for the CDR3: TGTGCCAGCAGTGATAGCGGTAGCTCCTACAATGAGCAGTTCTTC.

This clonotype was seen more than once but under ten times. The chain couples TRBV12-3 or TRBV12-4 to TRBJ1-2; 10 bases align to TRBD1. The J segment lost 7 bases and the V segment lost 3 bases, leaving 5 bases of the junction unmatched. The CDR3 has 14 residues. CDR3 in amino acids: CASSFDRGRGGYTF. The CDR3 DNA sequence: TGTGCCAGCAGTTTCGACAGGGGGCGGGGTGGCTACACCTTC.

V gene TRBV5-6 combines with J gene TRBJ2-1; no firm D call. Trimming cost V 4 bases and J 7 bases, with 15 bases left between them. Germline V gene sequence: CDR1 SGHDT, CDR2 YYEEEE. The CDR3 length is 14 residues. CDR3 in amino acids: CASSPSRFLNEQFF. The CDR3 DNA sequence: TGTGCCAGCAGCCCGTCTAGATTTCTGAATGAGCAGTTCTTC.

The V gene is TRBV28, the J gene TRBJ2-7, with 7 bases fitting TRBD2. The germline CDR1 and CDR2 sequences are MDHEN and SYDVKM. CDR3 length: 15 residues. The V and J ends lost 6 bases and 2 bases, in that order; junction bases with no gene match: 10. This CDR3 reads CASRSGVAGTYEQYF. The CDR3 DNA is TGTGCCAGCAGATCCGGTGTAGCGGGCACCTACGAGCAGTACTTC.

The rearrangement uses TRBV20-1 and TRBJ1-2, with TRBD1 identical over 9 bases. Germline CDR1 reads DFQATT; CDR2 reads SNEGSKA (reference sequence). The junction had 9 bases not matched to a gene; V was cut back by 3 bases and J by 4 bases. This CDR3 comprises 15 residues. Here the CDR3 reads CSARETGGRSYGYTF. CDR3 DNA sequence: TGCAGTGCTAGGGAGACAGGGGGAAGATCCTATGGCTACACCTTC.

This clonotype was found a few times. The rearrangement joins TRBV6-2 or TRBV6-3 to TRBJ2-2, with D possibly matching TRBD2 (6 bases). The CDR3 has 13 amino acids. Trimming left V 5 bases short and J 6 bases short, with 10 bases between. Germline values: CDR1 MNHEY, CDR2 SVGEGT. CDR3 DNA: TGTGCCAGCAGTCCCCCGGGGGCCGGGGAGCTGTTTTTT. Protein sequence: CASSPPGAGELFF.

V and J are TRBV12-3 or TRBV12-4 and TRBJ2-3; the match to TRBD2 covers 8 bases. The CDR3 extends over 16 amino acids. V dropped 3 bases and J dropped 4; count of bases not matched to a gene: 9. The CDR3 loop reads CASSFLSGSGADTQYF. CDR3 sequence (DNA): TGTGCCAGCAGTTTCTTGAGCGGGAGTGGGGCAGATACGCAGTATTTT.

This clonotype was counted between two and nine times. J is TRBJ2-7 and V is TRBV5-6, with D possibly being TRBD2 (7 bases). This CDR3 is built from 12 residues. The germline V gene encodes CDR1 SGHDT and CDR2 YYEEEE. Trimming left V 0 bases short and J 11 bases short, with 12 bases between. The CDR3 loop is CASSLDQGREYF. In DNA form, the CDR3 reads TGTGCCAGCAGCTTGGACCAGGGGAGGGAGTACTTC.

This clonotype occurred many times. The V gene is TRBV4-2, the J gene TRBJ2-1; 14 nucleotides match TRBD2. Germline CDR1 reads LGHNA; CDR2 reads YNFKEQ. The junction had 6 bases not matched to a gene; V was cut back by 4 bases and J by 4 bases. There are 17 residues in the CDR3. CDR3 in amino acids: CASSPGLAGGRYNEQFF. In DNA, the CDR3 is TGTGCCAGCAGCCCTGGACTAGCGGGGGGACGATACAATGAGCAGTTCTTC.

The table lists this clonotype with many counts. The chain couples TRBV5-1 to TRBJ1-2; 7 bases align to TRBD1. This CDR3 region has 13 residues. Germline V gene data show CDR1 as SGHRS and CDR2 as YFSETQ. V shed 4 bases, J shed 3 bases, and the junction held 3 bases outside the gene matches. For the CDR3, the DNA is TGCGCCAGCAGCGGCGACAGGGACTATGGCTACACCTTC. Encoded protein: CASSGDRDYGYTF.

The chain recombines TRBV11-2 with TRBJ2-1, with 8 bases aligning to TRBD1. Germline V gene sequence: CDR1 SGHAT, CDR2 FQNNGV. J was trimmed by 10 bases and V by 1 base; bases with no gene match: 12. This CDR3 contains 16 residues. This CDR3 reads CASSLADVGQGSEQFF. The CDR3 coding sequence is TGTGCCAGCAGCTTAGCAGACGTCGGACAGGGAAGCGAGCAGTTCTTC.

This clonotype was seen only a few times. V is TRBV7-9 and J is TRBJ2-2, with D unresolved. V was pared by 0 bases and J by 5 bases, with 13 bases between. CDR3 size: 16 residues. Germline CDR1 and CDR2: SEHNR and FQNEAQ (reference sequence). The CDR3 nucleotides are TGTGCCAGCAGCTTAGCGCTGGTAGTGAGGACCGGGGAGCTGTTTTTT. The encoded protein is CASSLALVVRTGELFF.

This clonotype is a singleton in its sample. This chain links TRBV11-2 with TRBJ1-5; D gene unclear. Per germline, CDR1 SGHAT and CDR2 FQNNGV. The CDR3 length is 14 residues. V lost 5 bases and J lost 0, with 8 bases in between. CDR3 bases: TGTGCCAGCAGCAGGGTACCTAGCAATCAGCCCCAGCATTTT. The encoded protein is CASSRVPSNQPQHF.

In this sample, this clonotype turned up a few times. In DNA, the CDR3 is TGTGCCACCAGTGGCAACCTAGCGGGCTCCTACAATGAGCAGTTCTTC. It encodes CATSGNLAGSYNEQFF. The chain uses TRBV24-1 and TRBJ2-1; 8 nucleotides agree with TRBD2. Per the germline V gene, CDR1 is KGHDR and CDR2 is SFDVKD. J gave up 0 bases and V 5 bases, and 5 bases lay outside the gene matches. CDR3 length: 16 residues.

This clonotype was recorded at least ten times. J is TRBJ2-1 and V is TRBV9, with D possibly matching TRBD1 (6 bases). Trimming shortened V by 0 bases and J by 1 base, and 11 bases separated the two germline ends. This CDR3 has 16 residues. Germline V gene lookup returns CDR1 SGDLS and CDR2 YYNGEE. The CDR3, as DNA: TGTGCCAGCAGCGTAGGGCCAGGGACATCCTACAATGAGCAGTTCTTC. It is translated as CASSVGPGTSYNEQFF.